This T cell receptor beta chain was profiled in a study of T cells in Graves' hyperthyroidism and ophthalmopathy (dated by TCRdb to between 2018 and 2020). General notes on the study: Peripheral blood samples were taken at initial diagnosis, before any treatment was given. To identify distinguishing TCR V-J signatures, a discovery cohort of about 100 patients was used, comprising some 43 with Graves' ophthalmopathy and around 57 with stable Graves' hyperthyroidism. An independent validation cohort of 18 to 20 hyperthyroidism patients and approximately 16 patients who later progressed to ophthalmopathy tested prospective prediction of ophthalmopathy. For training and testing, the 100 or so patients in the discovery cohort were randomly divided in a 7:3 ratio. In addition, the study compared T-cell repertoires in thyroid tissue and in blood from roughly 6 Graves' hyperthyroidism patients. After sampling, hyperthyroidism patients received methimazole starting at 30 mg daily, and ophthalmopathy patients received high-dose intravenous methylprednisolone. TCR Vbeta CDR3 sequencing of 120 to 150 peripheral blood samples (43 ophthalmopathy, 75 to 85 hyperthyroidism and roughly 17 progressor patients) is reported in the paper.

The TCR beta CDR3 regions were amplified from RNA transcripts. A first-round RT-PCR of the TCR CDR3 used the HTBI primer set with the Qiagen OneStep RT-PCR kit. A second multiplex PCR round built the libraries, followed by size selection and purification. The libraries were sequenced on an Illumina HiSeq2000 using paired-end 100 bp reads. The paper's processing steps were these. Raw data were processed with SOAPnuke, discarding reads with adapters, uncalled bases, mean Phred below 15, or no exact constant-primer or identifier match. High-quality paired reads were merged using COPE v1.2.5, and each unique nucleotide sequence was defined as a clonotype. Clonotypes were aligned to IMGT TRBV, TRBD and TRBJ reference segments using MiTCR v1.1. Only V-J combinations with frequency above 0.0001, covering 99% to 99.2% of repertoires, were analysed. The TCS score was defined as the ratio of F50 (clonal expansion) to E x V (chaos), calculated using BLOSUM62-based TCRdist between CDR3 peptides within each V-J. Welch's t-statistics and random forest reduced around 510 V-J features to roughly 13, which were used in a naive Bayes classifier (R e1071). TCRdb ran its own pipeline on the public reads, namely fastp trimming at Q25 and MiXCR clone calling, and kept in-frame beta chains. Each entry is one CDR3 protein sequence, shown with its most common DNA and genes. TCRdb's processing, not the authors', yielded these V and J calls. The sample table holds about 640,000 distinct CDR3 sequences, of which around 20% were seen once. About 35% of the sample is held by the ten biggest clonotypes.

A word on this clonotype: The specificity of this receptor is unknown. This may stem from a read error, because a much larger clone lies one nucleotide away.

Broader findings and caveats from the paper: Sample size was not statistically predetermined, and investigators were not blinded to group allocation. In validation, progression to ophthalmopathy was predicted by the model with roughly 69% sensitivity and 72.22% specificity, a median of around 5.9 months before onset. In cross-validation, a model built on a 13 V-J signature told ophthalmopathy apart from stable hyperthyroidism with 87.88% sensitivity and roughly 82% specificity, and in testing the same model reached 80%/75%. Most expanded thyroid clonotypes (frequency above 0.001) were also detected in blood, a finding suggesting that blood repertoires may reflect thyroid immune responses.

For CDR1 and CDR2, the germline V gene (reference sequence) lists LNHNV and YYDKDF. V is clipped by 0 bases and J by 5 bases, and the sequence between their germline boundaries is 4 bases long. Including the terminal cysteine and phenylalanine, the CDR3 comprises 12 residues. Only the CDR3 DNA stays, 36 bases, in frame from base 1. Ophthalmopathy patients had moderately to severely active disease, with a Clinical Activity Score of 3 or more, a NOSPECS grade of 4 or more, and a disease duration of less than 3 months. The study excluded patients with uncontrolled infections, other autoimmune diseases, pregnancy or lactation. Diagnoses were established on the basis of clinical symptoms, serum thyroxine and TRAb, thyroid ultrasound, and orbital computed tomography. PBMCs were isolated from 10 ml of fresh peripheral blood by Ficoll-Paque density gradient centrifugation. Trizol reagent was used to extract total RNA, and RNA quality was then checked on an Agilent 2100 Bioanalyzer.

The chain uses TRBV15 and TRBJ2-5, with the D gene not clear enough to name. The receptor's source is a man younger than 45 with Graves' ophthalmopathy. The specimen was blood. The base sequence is TGTGCCACCAGCAGAGATATGGAGACCCAGTACTTC. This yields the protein CATSRDMETQYF.